The 7 T cell receptor beta chains listed next were all sequenced from one sample in a study of T cell responses to AZD1222 COVID-19 vaccine. Sequencing used immunoSEQ multiplex PCR; TCRdb keeps in-frame clones, though not all of them. The sample consists of approximately 98,000 clones, around 84% of them appearing once. The specimen comprised peripheral blood, sampled on day 0 of AZD1222 vaccination. These receptor sequences come from an adult in good health.

V usage is TRBV9 and J usage is TRBJ1-1; no clear D. The V and J ends lost 3 bases and 0 bases respectively, with 12 bases between them. Germline values: CDR1 SGDLS, CDR2 YYNGEE. This CDR3 region has 15 residues. Written as DNA, the CDR3 is TGTGCCAGCAGCGCCCAGGCAGCGATGAACACTGAAGCTTTCTTT. This encodes CASSAQAAMNTEAFF.

This sequence joins TRBV5-1 and TRBJ2-3, with D unclear. Per the germline V gene, CDR1 is SGHRS and CDR2 is YFSETQ. The CDR3 contains 15 residues. With 3 bases removed from V and 2 bases from J, the gap between germline ends came to 13 bases. CDR3 region: CASSSKGSFTDTQYF. The CDR3 coding sequence is TGCGCCAGCAGCTCAAAGGGATCCTTCACAGATACGCAGTATTTT.

The rearrangement links TRBV18 to TRBJ1-2, with D possibly TRBD1 on 6 matching bases. CDR1 and CDR2 from the germline V gene are KGHSH and LQKENI. Trimming removed 3 bases at V and 3 bases at J, with 14 bases between. This CDR3 is built from 15 residues. The CDR3 reads CASSPQGSLDYGYTF. The DNA of the CDR3 is TGTGCCAGCTCACCGCAGGGGAGTCTGGACTATGGCTACACCTTC. Full variable domain (missing parts from reference TRBV18 and TRBJ1-2): NAGVMQNPRHLVRRRGQEARLRCSPMKGHSHVYWYRQLPEEGLKFMVYLQKENIIDESGMPKERFSAEFPKEGPSILRIQQVVRGDSAAYFCASSPQGSLDYGYTFGSGTRLTVV.

Written as DNA, the CDR3 is TGTGCCAGCTCACCACCGCTAGCGGGGTCCATTTCCGAGACCCAGTACTTC. Protein product: CASSPPLAGSISETQYF. The rearrangement uses TRBV18 and TRBJ2-5; 9 positions match TRBD2. Looked up from germline, CDR1 is KGHSH and CDR2 is LQKENI. With 0 bases clipped from V and 5 bases from J, the junction kept 10 bases outside the gene matches. The CDR3 is 17 residues long.

This chain links TRBV30 with TRBJ1-1; D is undetermined. The V end was cut by 3 bases, the J end by 1 base, with 12 bases between. Germline V CDR1 and CDR2: GTSNPN, SVGIG (reference sequence). This CDR3 has 14 residues. The CDR3 DNA sequence: TGTGCCTGGAGAGCGGACCGACGGAACACTGAAGCTTTCTTT. It codes for CAWRADRRNTEAFF.

CDR3 sequence (DNA): TGTGCCAGCAGCAGTCGGGGGGGCGCGGGCACTGAAGCTTTCTTT. Residues: CASSSRGGAGTEAFF. The chain has TRBV7-2 and TRBJ1-1; tentatively, D is TRBD1 (6 bases). The CDR3 covers 15 residues. Trimming stripped 5 bases from V and 4 bases from J, with 17 bases between. Germline V gene data show CDR1 as SGHTA and CDR2 as FQGNSA.

This chain links TRBV9 with TRBJ2-1; a weak D match, TRBD1 (5 bases). In germline, CDR1 is SGDLS, CDR2 YYNGEE. The V and J ends lost 3 bases and 5 bases respectively, with 12 bases between them. The CDR3 length is 14 residues. The CDR3 loop is CASSGPGFHNEQFF. CDR3 nucleotide sequence: TGTGCCAGCAGCGGACCAGGGTTCCACAATGAGCAGTTCTTC. Drawing the rest from reference TRBV9 and TRBJ2-1, the complete variable domain is DSGVTQTPKHLITATGQRVTLRCSPRSGDLSVYWYQQSLDQGLQFLIQYYNGEERAKGNILERFSAQQFPDLHSELNLSSLELGDSALYFCASSGPGFHNEQFFGPGTRLTVL.